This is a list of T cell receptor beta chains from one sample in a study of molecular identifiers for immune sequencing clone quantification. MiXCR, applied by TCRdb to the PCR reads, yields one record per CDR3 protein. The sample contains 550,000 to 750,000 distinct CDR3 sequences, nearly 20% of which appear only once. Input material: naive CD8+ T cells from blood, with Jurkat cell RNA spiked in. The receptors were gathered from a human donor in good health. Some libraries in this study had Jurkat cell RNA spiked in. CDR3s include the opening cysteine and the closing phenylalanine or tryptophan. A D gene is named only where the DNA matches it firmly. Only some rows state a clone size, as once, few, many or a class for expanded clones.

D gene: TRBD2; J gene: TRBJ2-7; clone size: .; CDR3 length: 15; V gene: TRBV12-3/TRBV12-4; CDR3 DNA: TGTGCCAGCAGCGGAGGGAGGGAGGAGCCGATGGAGCAGTACTTC; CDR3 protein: CASSGGREEPMEQYF
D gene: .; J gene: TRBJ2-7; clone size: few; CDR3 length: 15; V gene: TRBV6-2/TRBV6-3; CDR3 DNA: TGTGCCAGCAGTTACCTTCAGTGGGGCTCCTACGAGCAGTACTTC; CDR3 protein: CASSYLQWGSYEQYF
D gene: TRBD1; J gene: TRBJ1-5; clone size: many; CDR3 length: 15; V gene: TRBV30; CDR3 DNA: TGTGCCTGGAGGGCAGGACAGGAAGTAAATCAGCCCCAGCATTTT; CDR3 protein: CAWRAGQEVNQPQHF
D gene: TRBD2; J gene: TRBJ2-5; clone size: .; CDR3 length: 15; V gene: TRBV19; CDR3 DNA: TGTGCCAGTAGTCACTTAGCGGGGGGCCAAGAGACCCAGTACTTC; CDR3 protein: CASSHLAGGQETQYF
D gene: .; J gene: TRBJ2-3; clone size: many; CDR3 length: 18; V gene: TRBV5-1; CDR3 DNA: TGCGCCAGCAGCTTGGTGACGCGCACAGGGTGGCCCACAGATACGCAGTATTTT; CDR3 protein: CASSLVTRTGWPTDTQYF
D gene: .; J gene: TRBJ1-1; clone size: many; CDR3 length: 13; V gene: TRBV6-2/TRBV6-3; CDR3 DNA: TGTGCCAGCAGGGTCCGGGGAAACACTGAAGCTTTCTTT; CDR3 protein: CASRVRGNTEAFF
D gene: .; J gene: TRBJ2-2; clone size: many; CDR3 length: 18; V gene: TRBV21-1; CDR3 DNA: TGTGCCAGCAGCAAACTCCTTAGACACCCTACGAACACCGGGGAGCTGTTTTTT; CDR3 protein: CASSKLLRHPTNTGELFF
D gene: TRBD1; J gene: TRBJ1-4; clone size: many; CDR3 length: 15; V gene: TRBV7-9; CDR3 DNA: TGTGCCAGCAGCGGCACAGGGGGAGCTAATGAAAAACTGTTTTTT; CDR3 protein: CASSGTGGANEKLFF
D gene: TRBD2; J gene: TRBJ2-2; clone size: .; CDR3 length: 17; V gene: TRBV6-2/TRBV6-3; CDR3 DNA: TGTGCCAGCAGTTACTCGATAGGACTAGCGATACCCGGGGAGCTGTTTTTT; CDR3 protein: CASSYSIGLAIPGELFF
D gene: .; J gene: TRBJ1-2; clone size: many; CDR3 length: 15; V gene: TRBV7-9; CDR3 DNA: TGTGCCAGCAGCTTAGTAAGCCAGGGGCCCTATGGCTACACCTTC; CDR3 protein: CASSLVSQGPYGYTF